The clone carrying this T cell receptor beta chain was found a few times. As yet, its antigen is unknown. CDR3 length: 15 amino acids. V was pared by 2 bases and J by 3 bases, with 5 bases of the junction left unmatched. Germline V gives CDR1 MNHNS, CDR2 SASEGT. This record comes from a study of cytomegalovirus exposure and HLA in healthy donors. Study-level background: Early release data held 85 million or so unique TCRs from HLA-typed donors.

Whole-study findings and limits: Later analysis identified a missense DCLRE1C variant that was linked to TCR beta V- and J-gene trimming. In vitro assays verified that three CMV-associated chains recognized CMV antigens specifically. Later analysis showed most CMV-associated TCR beta chains appearing HLA-restricted.

The PCR used 60 Vbeta and 13 Jbeta primers. Sequencing was performed with immunoSEQ multiplex PCR; in TCRdb, only in-frame clones are kept and a portion is missing. Of around 200,000 clones in the sample, approximately 83% were seen once. The specimen sequenced was PBMCs. The TCR comes from a girl aged 5-17 years in good health and CMV-seronegative. V gene TRBV6-1 combines with J gene TRBJ2-3, with 7 bases aligning to TRBD2. For the CDR3, the DNA is TGTGCCAGCAGTGAACTAGCGGCGGGTACAGATACGCAGTATTTT. Translating gives CASSELAAGTDTQYF.